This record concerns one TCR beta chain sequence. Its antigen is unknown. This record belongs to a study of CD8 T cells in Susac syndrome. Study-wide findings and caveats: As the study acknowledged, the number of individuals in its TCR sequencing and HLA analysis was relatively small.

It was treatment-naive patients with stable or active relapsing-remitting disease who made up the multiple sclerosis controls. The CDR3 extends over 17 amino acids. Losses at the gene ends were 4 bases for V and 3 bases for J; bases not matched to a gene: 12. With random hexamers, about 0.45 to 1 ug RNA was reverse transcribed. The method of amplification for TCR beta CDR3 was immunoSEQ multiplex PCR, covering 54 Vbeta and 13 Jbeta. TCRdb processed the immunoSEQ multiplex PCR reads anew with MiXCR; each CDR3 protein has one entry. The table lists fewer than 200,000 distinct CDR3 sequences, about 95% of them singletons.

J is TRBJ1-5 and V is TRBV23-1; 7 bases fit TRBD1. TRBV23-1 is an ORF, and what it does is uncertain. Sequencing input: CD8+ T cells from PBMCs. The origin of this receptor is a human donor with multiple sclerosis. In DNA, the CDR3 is TGCGCCAGCAGTCCCAAACCGGGACAGCTAAACAATCAGCCCCAGCATTTT. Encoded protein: CASSPKPGQLNNQPQHF.